This TCR beta chain was found in a study of cytomegalovirus exposure and HLA in healthy donors. The CDR3 extends over 14 amino acids. Germline V gene sequence: CDR1 SGHRS, CDR2 YFSETQ. V was shortened by 0 bases and J by 5 bases, with 11 bases between the two germline ends. PCR primers comprised 60 Vbeta and 13 Jbeta primers. The table came from immunoSEQ multiplex PCR; TCRdb's copy has only in-frame clones and leaves some out. The table has approximately 87,000 clones, around 81% seen once; the top ten hold over 4%. Sampled while nominally healthy, donors likely had unrecorded immune exposures. The study, taken as a whole, reports: HLA alleles were associated with 15,000 to 20,000 TCR beta sequences in a later analysis at 0.05 false discovery rate. Highest at DRB1 and lowest at HLA-C, TCR association rates differed among HLA loci in a later analysis. A later analysis showed that HLA-associated TCR beta chains had undergone more clonal expansion than equally common others.

Concerning this clone: Its matching antigen is unknown.

Specimen: PBMCs. The genes are TRBV5-1 and TRBJ2-5, with unresolved D. This receptor was obtained from a woman aged 70 to 79 in good health and CMV-seropositive. For the CDR3, the DNA is TGCGCCAGCAGCTTGGTGGAGAGTTGGGAGACCCAGTACTTC. As protein: CASSLVESWETQYF.